This T cell receptor beta chain was sequenced for a study of T cell responses to AZD1222 COVID-19 vaccine. Sequenced by immunoSEQ multiplex PCR; TCRdb stores in-frame clones only, minus some. The table shows fewer than 150,000 clones, with 90% occurring only once. The material sequenced was peripheral blood, taken on day 0 of AZD1222 vaccination. The TCR sequence derives from an adult in good health.

The CDR3 sequence is CASSQVSTQNEAFF. The CDR3 bases are TGTGCCAGCAGCCAAGTATCCACCCAGAATGAAGCTTTCTTT. The V and J genes are TRBV3-1 (or the pseudogene TRBV3-2) and TRBJ1-1; no firm D call. The CDR3 totals 14 residues. V lost 1 base to trimming and J lost 7 bases, with 13 bases between them. Germline-derived CDR1 and CDR2 are LGHDT and YNNKEL (reference sequence).